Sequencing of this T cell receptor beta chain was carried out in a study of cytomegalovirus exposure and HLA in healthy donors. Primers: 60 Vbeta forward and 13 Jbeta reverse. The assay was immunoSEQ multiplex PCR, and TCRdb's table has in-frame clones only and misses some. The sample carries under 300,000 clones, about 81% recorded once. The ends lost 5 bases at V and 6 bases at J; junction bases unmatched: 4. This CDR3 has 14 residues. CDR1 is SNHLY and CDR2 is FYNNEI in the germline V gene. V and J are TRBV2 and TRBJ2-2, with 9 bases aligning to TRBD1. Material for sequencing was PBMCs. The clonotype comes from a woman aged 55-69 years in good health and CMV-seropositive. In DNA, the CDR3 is TGTGCCAGCAGTTACAGGGGGCCCGCCGGGGAGCTGTTTTTT. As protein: CASSYRGPAGELFF. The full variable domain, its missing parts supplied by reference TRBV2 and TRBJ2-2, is EPEVTQTPSHQVTQMGQEVILRCVPISNHLYFYWYRQILGQKVEFLVSFYNNEISEKSEIFDDQFSVERPDGSNFTLKIRSTKLEDSAMYFCASSYRGPAGELFFGEGSRLTVL.